This T cell receptor (beta chain) was retrieved from a study of cytomegalovirus exposure and HLA in healthy donors. This clone has only one observation. As yet, its antigen is unknown. The PCR contained 60 Vbeta and 13 Jbeta primers. TCRdb's table, derived via immunoSEQ multiplex PCR, lists solely in-frame clones and lacks some. Among tens of thousands of clones listed, under 75% were seen once. Germline-derived CDR1 and CDR2 are LGHNA and YSLEER. This CDR3 has 15 amino acids. V was pared by 4 bases and J by 3 bases, with 15 bases between. Study results and limitations: Some V segments (TRBV6-2 and TRBV6-3 among them) were excluded as indistinguishable. With high specificity and sensitivity, the classifier reportedly diagnosed cytomegalovirus status. Cytomegalovirus-associated status was assigned to about 150 TCR beta chains.

This chain joins TRBV4-3 and TRBJ1-1; no reliable D call. This TCR came from a human donor in good health. The sample was PBMCs. CDR3 DNA sequence: TGCGCCAGCAGCCCCCGGGGTCGAGTCGACACTGAAGCTTTCTTT. Protein product: CASSPRGRVDTEAFF.